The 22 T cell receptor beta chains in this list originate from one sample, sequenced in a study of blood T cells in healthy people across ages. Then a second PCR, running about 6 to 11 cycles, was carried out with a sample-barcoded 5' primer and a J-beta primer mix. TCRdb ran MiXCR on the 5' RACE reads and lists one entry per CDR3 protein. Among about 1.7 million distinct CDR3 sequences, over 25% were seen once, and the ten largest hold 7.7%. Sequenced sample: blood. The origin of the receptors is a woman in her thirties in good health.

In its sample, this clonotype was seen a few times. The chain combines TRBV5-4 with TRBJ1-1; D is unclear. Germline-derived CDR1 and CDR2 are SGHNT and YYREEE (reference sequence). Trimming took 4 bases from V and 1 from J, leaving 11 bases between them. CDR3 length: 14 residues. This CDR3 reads CASSDRFGNTEAFF. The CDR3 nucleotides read TGTGCCAGCAGCGACCGTTTTGGGAACACTGAAGCTTTCTTT.

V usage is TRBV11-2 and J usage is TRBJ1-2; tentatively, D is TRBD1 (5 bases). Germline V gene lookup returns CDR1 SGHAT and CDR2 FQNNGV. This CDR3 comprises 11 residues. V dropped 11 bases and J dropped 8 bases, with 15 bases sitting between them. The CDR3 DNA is TGTGCCTCTGGGGAGGGGAACGGCTACACCTTC. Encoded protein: CASGEGNGYTF.

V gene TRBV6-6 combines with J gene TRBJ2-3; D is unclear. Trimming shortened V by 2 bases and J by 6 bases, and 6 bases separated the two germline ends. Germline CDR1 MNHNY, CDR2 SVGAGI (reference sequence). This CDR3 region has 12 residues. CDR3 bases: TGTGCCAGCAGTTACCAGTCCGATACGCAGTATTTT. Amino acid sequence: CASSYQSDTQYF.

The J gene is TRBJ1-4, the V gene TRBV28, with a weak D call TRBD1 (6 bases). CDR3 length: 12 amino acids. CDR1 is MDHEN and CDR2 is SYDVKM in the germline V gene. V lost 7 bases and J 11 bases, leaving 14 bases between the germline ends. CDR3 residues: CASTFGGEKLFF. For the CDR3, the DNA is TGTGCCAGCACTTTCGGGGGCGAGAAACTGTTTTTT.

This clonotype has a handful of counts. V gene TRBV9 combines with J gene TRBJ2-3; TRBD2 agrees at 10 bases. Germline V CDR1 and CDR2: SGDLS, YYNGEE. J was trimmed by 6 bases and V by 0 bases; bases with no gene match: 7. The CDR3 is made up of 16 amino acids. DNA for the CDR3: TGTGCCAGCAGCGTAGATCCTAGCGGGAGCGGCGATACGCAGTATTTT. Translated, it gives CASSVDPSGSGDTQYF.

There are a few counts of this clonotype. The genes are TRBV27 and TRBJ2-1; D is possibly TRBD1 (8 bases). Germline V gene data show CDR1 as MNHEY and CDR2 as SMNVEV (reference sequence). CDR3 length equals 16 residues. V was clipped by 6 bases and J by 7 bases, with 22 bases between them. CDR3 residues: CASRGQAGVKPNEQFF. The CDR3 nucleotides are TGTGCCAGCAGGGGACAGGCGGGAGTCAAACCGAATGAGCAGTTCTTC.

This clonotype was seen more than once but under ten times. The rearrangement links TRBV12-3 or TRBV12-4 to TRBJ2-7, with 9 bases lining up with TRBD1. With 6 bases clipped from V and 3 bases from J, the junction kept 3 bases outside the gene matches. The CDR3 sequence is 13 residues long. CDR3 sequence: CASRGQGFYEQYF. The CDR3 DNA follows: TGTGCCAGCAGAGGACAGGGGTTCTACGAGCAGTACTTC.

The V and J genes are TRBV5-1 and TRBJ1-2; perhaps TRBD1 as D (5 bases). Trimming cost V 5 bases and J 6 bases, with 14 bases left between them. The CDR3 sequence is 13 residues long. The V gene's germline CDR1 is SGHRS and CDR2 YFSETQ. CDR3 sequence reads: CASSQGWGNGYTF. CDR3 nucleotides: TGCGCCAGCAGTCAGGGATGGGGCAATGGCTACACCTTC.

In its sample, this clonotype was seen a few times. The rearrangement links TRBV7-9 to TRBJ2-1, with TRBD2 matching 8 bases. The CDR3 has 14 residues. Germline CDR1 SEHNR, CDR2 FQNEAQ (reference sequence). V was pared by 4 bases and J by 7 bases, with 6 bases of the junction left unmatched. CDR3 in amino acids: CASSSAGGWNEQFF. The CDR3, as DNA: TGTGCCAGCAGCTCCGCGGGAGGATGGAATGAGCAGTTCTTC.

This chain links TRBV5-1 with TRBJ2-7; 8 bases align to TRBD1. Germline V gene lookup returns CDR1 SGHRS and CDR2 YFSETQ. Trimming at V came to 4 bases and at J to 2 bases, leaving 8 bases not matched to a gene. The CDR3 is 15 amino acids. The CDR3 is CASSPGQVGAYEQYF. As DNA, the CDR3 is TGCGCCAGCAGCCCGGGACAGGTTGGTGCCTACGAGCAGTACTTC.

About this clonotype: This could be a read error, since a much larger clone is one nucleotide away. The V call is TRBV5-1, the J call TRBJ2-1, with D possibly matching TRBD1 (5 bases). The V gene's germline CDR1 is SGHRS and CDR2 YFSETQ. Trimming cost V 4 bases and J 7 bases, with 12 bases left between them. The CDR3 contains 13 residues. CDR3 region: CASSPLGVNEQFF. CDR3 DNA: TGCGCCAGCAGCCCCTTAGGGGTTAATGAGCAGTTCTTC.

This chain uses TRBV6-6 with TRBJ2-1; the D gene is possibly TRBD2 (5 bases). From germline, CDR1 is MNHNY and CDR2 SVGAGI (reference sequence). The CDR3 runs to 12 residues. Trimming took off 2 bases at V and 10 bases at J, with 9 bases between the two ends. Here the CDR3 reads CASSYETGEQFF. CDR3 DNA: TGTGCCAGCAGTTACGAGACGGGAGAGCAGTTCTTC.

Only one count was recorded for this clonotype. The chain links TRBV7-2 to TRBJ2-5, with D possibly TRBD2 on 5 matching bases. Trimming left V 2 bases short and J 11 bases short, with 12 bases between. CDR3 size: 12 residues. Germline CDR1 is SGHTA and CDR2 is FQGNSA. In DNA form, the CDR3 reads TGTGCCAGCAGCTTACGTGCGGAGGAGCAGTACTTC. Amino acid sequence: CASSLRAEEQYF.

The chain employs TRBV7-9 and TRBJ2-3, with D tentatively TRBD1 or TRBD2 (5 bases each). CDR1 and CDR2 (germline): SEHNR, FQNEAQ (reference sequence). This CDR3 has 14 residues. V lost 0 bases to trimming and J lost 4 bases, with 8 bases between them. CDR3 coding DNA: TGTGCCAGCAGCTTAGCGGGACCTGCAGATACGCAGTATTTT. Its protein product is CASSLAGPADTQYF.

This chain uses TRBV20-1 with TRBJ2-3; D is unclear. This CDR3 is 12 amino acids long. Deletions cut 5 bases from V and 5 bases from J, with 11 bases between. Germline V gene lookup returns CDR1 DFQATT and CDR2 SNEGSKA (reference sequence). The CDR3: CSAYYRQDTQYF. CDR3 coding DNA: TGCAGTGCTTATTATAGACAAGATACGCAGTATTTT.

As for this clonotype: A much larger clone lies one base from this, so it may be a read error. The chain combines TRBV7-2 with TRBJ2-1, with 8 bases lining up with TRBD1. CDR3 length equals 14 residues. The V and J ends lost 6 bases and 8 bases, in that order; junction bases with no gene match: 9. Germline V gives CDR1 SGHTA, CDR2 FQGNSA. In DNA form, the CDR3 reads TGTGCCAGCAGTCGAGGCAGGGGGCGGGATGAGCAGTTCTTC. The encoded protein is CASSRGRGRDEQFF.

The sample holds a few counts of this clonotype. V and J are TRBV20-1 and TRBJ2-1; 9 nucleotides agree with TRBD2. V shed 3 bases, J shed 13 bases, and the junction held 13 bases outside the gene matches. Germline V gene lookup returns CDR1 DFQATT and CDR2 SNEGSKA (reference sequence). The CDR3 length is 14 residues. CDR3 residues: CSASPGTSIGDQFF. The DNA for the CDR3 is TGCAGTGCTAGCCCTGGGACTAGCATAGGAGATCAGTTCTTC.

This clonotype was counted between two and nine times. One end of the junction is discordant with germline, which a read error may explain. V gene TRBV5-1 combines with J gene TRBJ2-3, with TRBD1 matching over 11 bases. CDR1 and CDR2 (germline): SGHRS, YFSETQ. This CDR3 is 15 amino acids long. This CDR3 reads CVSSVGQGGTDTQYF. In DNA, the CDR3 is TGCGTCAGCAGTGTGGGACAGGGGGGCACAGATACGCAGTATTTT.

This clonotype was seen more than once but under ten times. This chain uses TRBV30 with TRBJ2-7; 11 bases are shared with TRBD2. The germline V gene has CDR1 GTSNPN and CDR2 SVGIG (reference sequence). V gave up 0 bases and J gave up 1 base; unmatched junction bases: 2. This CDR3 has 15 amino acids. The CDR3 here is CAWSVLAGASYEQYF. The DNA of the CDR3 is TGTGCCTGGAGTGTACTAGCGGGGGCGTCCTACGAGCAGTACTTC.

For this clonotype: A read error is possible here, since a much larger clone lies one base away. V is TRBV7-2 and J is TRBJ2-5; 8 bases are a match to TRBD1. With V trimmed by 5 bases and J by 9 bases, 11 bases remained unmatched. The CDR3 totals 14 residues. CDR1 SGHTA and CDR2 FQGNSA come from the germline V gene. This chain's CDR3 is CASSTRTGSEAQYF. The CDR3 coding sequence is TGTGCCAGCAGCACTCGGACAGGGTCGGAGGCCCAGTACTTC.

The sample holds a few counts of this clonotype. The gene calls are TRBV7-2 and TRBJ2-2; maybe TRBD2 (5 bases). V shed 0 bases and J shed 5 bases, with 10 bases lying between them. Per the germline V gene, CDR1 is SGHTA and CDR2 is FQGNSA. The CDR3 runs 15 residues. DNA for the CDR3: TGTGCCAGCAGCTTAGCGGGAGTGGCGACCGGGGAGCTGTTTTTT. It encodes CASSLAGVATGELFF.

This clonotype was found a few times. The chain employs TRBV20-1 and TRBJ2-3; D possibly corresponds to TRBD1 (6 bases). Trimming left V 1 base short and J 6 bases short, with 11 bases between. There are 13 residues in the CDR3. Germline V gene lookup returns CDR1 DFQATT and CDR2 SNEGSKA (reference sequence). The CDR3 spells CSARVQGLDTQYF. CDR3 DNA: TGCAGTGCTAGAGTACAGGGTTTGGATACGCAGTATTTT.